The 12 T cell receptor beta chains listed next were all sequenced from one sample in a study of blood T cells in healthy people across ages (dated by TCRdb to between 2014 and 2017). Library preparation employed 5' RACE. Instrument used: Illumina HiSeq 2500. A second PCR of roughly 7 to 11 cycles was performed with a sample-barcoded 5' primer and a J-beta primer mix. The public reads were run again by TCRdb, first through fastp at Q25 and then through MiXCR, and only productive beta chains were kept. Every CDR3 protein is listed once, alongside the most common genes and DNA of its rows. Counted in this sample were over 1,200,000 distinct CDR3 sequences; approximately 63% of them appeared once. 5.5% to 8% of the sample belongs to the ten largest clones. Specimen: blood. The receptors here all came from a young man in good health.

Of note for this clonotype: Germline is not matched at one junction end, which may reflect a read error. This chain uses TRBV4-3 with TRBJ2-7; D remains ambiguous. This CDR3 has 16 residues. Germline V gives CDR1 LGHNA, CDR2 YSLEER. CDR3 DNA: TGCACCAGCAGCCAAGATTGGGCAAGCCCCCAAGAGGCCCGGTACTTC. Its protein product is CTSSQDWASPQEARYF.

The chain combines TRBV13 with TRBJ2-2; D not certain. V dropped 7 bases and J dropped 6 bases, with 12 bases sitting between them. This CDR3 has 13 residues. Germline lookup yields CDR1 PRHDT and CDR2 FYEKMQ (reference sequence). The CDR3: CASTYVTSGELFF. The CDR3 nucleotides read TGTGCCAGCACCTACGTAACATCCGGGGAGCTGTTTTTT.

The chain couples TRBV20-1 to TRBJ2-7; either TRBD1 or TRBD2 may fit D (5 bases each). There are 13 residues in the CDR3. The V gene lost 7 bases and the J gene lost 0 bases, with 13 bases spanning the gap. The germline V gene encodes CDR1 DFQATT and CDR2 SNEGSKA (reference sequence). CDR3 coding DNA: TGCAGTGGAGGGGCCTGGGACTCCTACGAGCAGTACTTC. As protein: CSGGAWDSYEQYF.

V and J are TRBV20-1 and TRBJ2-1; D gene unclear. Trimming cost V 2 bases and J 3 bases, with 11 bases left between them. The CDR3 is 14 amino acids. CDR1 is DFQATT and CDR2 is SNEGSKA in the germline V gene (reference sequence). This CDR3 is CSARRPSSYNEQFF. CDR3 DNA: TGCAGTGCTAGACGGCCCTCGAGCTACAATGAGCAGTTCTTC.

The V call is TRBV28, the J call TRBJ1-2, with D hard to call. The CDR3 sequence is 15 residues long. Germline-derived CDR1 and CDR2 are MDHEN and SYDVKM. Trimming took 9 bases from V and 5 from J, leaving 22 bases between them. The CDR3 nucleotides read TGTGCCAGTGCCTTTTATCGGCGGAGCGGGTATGGCTACACCTTC. This encodes CASAFYRRSGYGYTF.

The chain uses TRBV27 and TRBJ2-3; perhaps TRBD2 as D (7 bases). This CDR3 has 13 amino acids. CDR1 and CDR2 (germline): MNHEY, SMNVEV (reference sequence). V was clipped by 7 bases and J by 5 bases, with 13 bases between them. The CDR3 DNA is TGTGCCAGCACGGGGGGCTCAGGAGATACGCAGTATTTT. This encodes CASTGGSGDTQYF.

This sequence joins TRBV11-2 and TRBJ2-3, with 9 bases identical to TRBD2. CDR3 length: 15 amino acids. V lost 4 bases and J lost 4; bases outside the gene matches: 6. Germline lookup yields CDR1 SGHAT and CDR2 FQNNGV. Here the CDR3 reads CASSSQTSGADTQYF. In DNA form, the CDR3 reads TGTGCCAGCAGCTCCCAGACTAGCGGCGCAGATACGCAGTATTTT.

This sequence joins TRBV27 and TRBJ1-6; 7 bases fit TRBD1. The trim removed 10 bases at V and 8 bases at J, leaving 14 bases unmatched. The germline gives CDR1 MNHEY, CDR2 SMNVEV (reference sequence). This CDR3 contains 15 residues. The CDR3 loop is CATTALDRRDSPLHF. The CDR3 region has the DNA TGTGCCACGACCGCCCTGGACAGGCGGGATTCACCCCTCCACTTT.

The gene calls are TRBV25-1 and TRBJ2-2; a weak D match, TRBD1 (6 bases). Per the germline V gene, CDR1 is MGHDK and CDR2 is SYGVNS. V lost 5 bases and J lost 0, with 16 bases in between. This CDR3 is built from 17 residues. This CDR3 reads CASSRRSGGTNTGELFF. In DNA form, the CDR3 reads TGTGCCAGCAGTCGCCGGAGTGGGGGCACGAACACCGGGGAGCTGTTTTTT.

The CDR3 region has the DNA TGTGCCAGCAGTTACCCCCTCCGGCAGGGGCCCTATGGCTACACCTTC. This sequence encodes CASSYPLRQGPYGYTF. V and J are TRBV6-2 or TRBV6-3 and TRBJ1-2; maybe TRBD1 (6 bases). In germline, CDR1 is MNHEY, CDR2 SVGEGT. The CDR3 has 16 amino acids. Trimming cost V 2 bases and J 4 bases, with 17 bases left between them.

This chain connects TRBV27 to TRBJ2-3, with 8 bases aligning to TRBD1. The germline CDR1 and CDR2 sequences are MNHEY and SMNVEV (reference sequence). There are 16 residues in the CDR3. V was pared by 3 bases and J by 5 bases, with 10 bases of the junction left unmatched. CDR3 DNA: TGTGCCAGCAGTTTTACGGGACAGGCTATGATAGATACGCAGTATTTT. It specifies CASSFTGQAMIDTQYF.

The chain joins TRBV12-3 or TRBV12-4 to TRBJ2-3; D gene ambiguous. The V end lost 3 bases, the J end lost 2 bases, and 12 bases lay between the germline ends. This CDR3 contains 15 residues. Written as DNA, the CDR3 is TGTGCCAGCAGTTTTAGTCCAGGAATCACAGATACGCAGTATTTT. The encoded protein is CASSFSPGITDTQYF.